The 20 T cell receptor beta chains listed next were all sequenced from one sample in a study of CXCR3-negative and CXCR3-positive naive CD8 T cells. General observations from the study: Naive CXCR3-positive cells had TRB CDR3s more hydrophobic than those of CXCR3-negative naive cells.

UMI-labeled 5' RACE TRB cDNA libraries were prepared from the cells. TCRdb processed the 5' RACE reads again and assigns one entry to each CDR3 protein, with no DNA. The listing records over 100,000 distinct CDR3 sequences. These receptors are not linked to any known antigen. The sequencing input was naive CXCR3+ CD8+ T cells from blood. The sample's subset: CD45RO-CCR7+CD27+CD95- naive CD8+ T cells expressing CXCR3 (TNR3+). These receptors were taken from a human donor in good health. Some clones in this sample may be carry-over from other donors' samples.

CDR3 sequence: CASSIGDRGLNIQYF. The chain is built from TRBV19 and TRBJ2-4; TCRdb names TRBD1, which stays unverified in the absence of DNA. This CDR3 region has 15 residues. Germline V gene sequence: CDR1 LNHDA, CDR2 SQIVND (reference sequence).

The chain is built from TRBV13 and TRBJ1-1. This CDR3 spans 14 amino acids. Germline CDR1 is PRHDT and CDR2 is FYEKMQ (reference sequence). This CDR3 is CASSLGGPNTEAFF.

This rearrangement joins TRBV5-1 to TRBJ2-7. This CDR3 comprises 13 residues. The germline V gene encodes CDR1 SGHRS and CDR2 YFSETQ. CDR3 sequence reads: CASSLDSYYEQYF. Full variable domain (remainder filled in from reference TRBV5-1 and TRBJ2-7): KAGVTQTPRYLIKTRGQQVTLSCSPISGHRSVSWYQQTPGQGLQFLFEYFSETQRNKGNFPGRFSGRQFSNSRSEMNVSTLELGDSALYLCASSLDSYYEQYFGPGTRLTVT.

The chain recombines TRBV28 with TRBJ2-5; TCRdb outputs TRBD2, but without DNA this stays unchecked. Germline V gives CDR1 MDHEN, CDR2 SYDVKM. CDR3 length: 14 amino acids. The CDR3 is CASSRRRVQETQYF.

This chain joins TRBV4-2 and TRBJ1-1; TCRdb indicates TRBD1, and absent DNA this call remains unverified. Germline CDR1 is LGHNA and CDR2 is YNFKEQ. This CDR3 has 18 residues. CDR3 amino acids: CASSAHGTGGRGDTEAFF.

The chain couples TRBV15 to TRBJ2-3; TCRdb indicates TRBD1, and absent DNA this call remains unverified. Germline V CDR1 and CDR2: LNHNV, YYDKDF (reference sequence). CDR3 size: 17 residues. This chain's CDR3 is CATSSVRGSVITDTQYF.

This chain joins TRBV6-2 or TRBV6-3 and TRBJ2-1; TCRdb's D call of TRBD1 is untestable without DNA. This CDR3 region has 15 residues. CDR1 is MNHEY and CDR2 is SVGEGT in the germline V gene. The CDR3 loop is CASHWGPDNTNEQFF.

This chain joins TRBV29-1 and TRBJ2-2. Germline-derived CDR1 and CDR2 are SQVTM and ANQGSEA. The length of the CDR3 is 13 residues. CDR3 sequence: CSVEIENTGELFF.

The gene calls are TRBV10-2 and TRBJ1-3; the TCRdb call, TRBD1, lacks DNA for checking. Germline V CDR1 and CDR2: WSHSY, SAAADI. The CDR3 covers 15 residues. This chain's CDR3 is CASSEQGQTGNTIYF.

The V and J genes are TRBV7-3 and TRBJ2-1. CDR1 is SGHTA and CDR2 is FQGTGA in the germline V gene. CDR3 length: 17 residues. The chain's CDR3 is CASSMTLDVSSYNEQFF.

V is TRBV5-1 and J is TRBJ2-5. The CDR3 contains 14 residues. Germline loops: CDR1 SGHRS, CDR2 YFSETQ. This CDR3 is CASSFVGNQETQYF.

V is TRBV20-1 and J is TRBJ2-3; TCRdb picks TRBD2, but there is no DNA to check that call. Germline assignment: CDR1 DFQATT and CDR2 SNEGSKA (reference sequence). This CDR3 is 15 amino acids long. CDR3 amino acids: CSAKTGLELPDTQYF.

V and J are TRBV27 and TRBJ1-1; checking the TCRdb D call of TRBD1 is not possible without DNA. The germline CDR1 and CDR2 sequences are MNHEY and SMNVEV (reference sequence). This CDR3 spans 15 amino acids. CDR3 loop: CASSLDGGKDTEAFF.

This chain connects TRBV28 to TRBJ1-1; the D gene TCRdb calls, TRBD1, cannot be checked with no DNA. The CDR3 is 14 amino acids. Germline V CDR1 and CDR2: MDHEN, SYDVKM. CDR3 residues: CASRGDRGWSEAFF.

The chain is built from TRBV7-2 and TRBJ2-1; TCRdb indicates TRBD1, and absent DNA this call remains unverified. This CDR3 contains 12 residues. Germline V CDR1 and CDR2: SGHTA, FQGNSA. This CDR3 is CASSLVGDEQFF.

The chain carries TRBV9 and TRBJ1-1. CDR3 length: 16 amino acids. The germline V gene encodes CDR1 SGDLS and CDR2 YYNGEE. The CDR3 protein is CASREYPLDGDTEAFF.

The chain has TRBV19 and TRBJ2-1; TCRdb selects TRBD2, and the lack of DNA leaves this call unchecked. Germline V lookup: CDR1 LNHDA, CDR2 SQIVND (reference sequence). The CDR3 is 16 residues long. CDR3 residues: CASSIELGRSYNEQFF.

The chain combines TRBV28 with TRBJ1-2. This CDR3 is built from 15 residues. Germline-derived CDR1 and CDR2 are MDHEN and SYDVKM. CDR3 sequence reads: CASSSPNSAAEGYTF.

The chain couples TRBV5-1 to TRBJ2-7; TCRdb gives TRBD2 as the D gene, but with no DNA this cannot be confirmed. Germline CDR1 is SGHRS and CDR2 is YFSETQ. The CDR3 runs to 17 residues. The CDR3 sequence: CASSLEGLAVGGYEQYF.

This chain uses TRBV5-1 with TRBJ2-6. The CDR3 consists of 13 residues. Germline V gives CDR1 SGHRS, CDR2 YFSETQ. The CDR3 protein is CASSLTGANVLTF.